Presented here are 7 T cell receptor beta chains from one specimen sequenced in a study of OX40 agonist ivuxolimab in advanced cancers. TCRdb's table, derived via immunoSEQ multiplex PCR, lists solely in-frame clones and lacks some. The sample has 14,000 to 15,000 clones, 91% seen once; the top ten hold roughly 25%. Sequences were derived from CD4+ or CD8+ T cells sorted from blood, sampled in a trial of the OX40 agonist ivuxolimab. These receptors originate from an adult with an advanced solid tumor such as melanoma, head and neck, liver or kidney cancer.

The chain couples TRBV27 to TRBJ1-6, with 9 bases aligning to TRBD1. Germline V lookup: CDR1 MNHEY, CDR2 SMNVEV (reference sequence). The V segment lost 5 bases and the J segment 8 bases; nucleotides outside the gene matches: 7. There are 15 residues in the CDR3. CDR3 sequence reads: CASSPGTGSYSPLHF. Written as DNA, the CDR3 is TGTGCCAGCAGTCCGGGGACAGGGAGCTATTCACCCCTCCACTTT.

Only one count was recorded for this clone. The gene calls are TRBV9 and TRBJ1-2, with 10 bases lining up with TRBD1. The CDR3 loop spans 14 amino acids. Trimming took 2 bases from V and 4 from J; bases not matched to a gene: 2. Germline CDR1 SGDLS, CDR2 YYNGEE. Here the CDR3 reads CASSVGQGGYGYTF. The DNA for the CDR3 is TGTGCCAGCAGCGTCGGACAGGGGGGCTATGGCTACACCTTC.

This clone has a single count. The chain carries TRBV27 and TRBJ2-1; D is unclear. The V and J ends lost 2 bases and 3 bases respectively, with 11 bases between them. The CDR3 loop spans 15 amino acids. CDR1 and CDR2 (germline): MNHEY, SMNVEV (reference sequence). The chain's CDR3 is CASSLIVGSYNEQFF. The CDR3 DNA reads as TGTGCCAGCAGTTTAATCGTGGGCAGCTACAATGAGCAGTTCTTC.

The chain links TRBV9 to TRBJ1-3; D gene ambiguous. There are 12 residues in the CDR3. CDR1 and CDR2 (germline): SGDLS, YYNGEE. Between the trimmed V and J ends, which lost 1 base and 5 bases, there was a span of 4 bases. In DNA, the CDR3 is TGTGCCAGCAGCGTAACAAGAAACACCATATATTTT. Encoded protein: CASSVTRNTIYF. Full variable domain (remainder filled in from reference TRBV9 and TRBJ1-3): DSGVTQTPKHLITATGQRVTLRCSPRSGDLSVYWYQQSLDQGLQFLIQYYNGEERAKGNILERFSAQQFPDLHSELNLSSLELGDSALYFCASSVTRNTIYFGEGSWLTVV.

The V gene is TRBV6-1, the J gene TRBJ1-1; unclear D gene. V lost 2 bases and J lost 6, with 10 bases in between. This CDR3 has 13 amino acids. The germline gives CDR1 MNHNS, CDR2 SASEGT. The CDR3 loop reads CASSEFYLSEAFF. CDR3 sequence (DNA): TGTGCCAGCAGTGAATTTTACTTGTCTGAAGCTTTCTTT.

The chain recombines TRBV9 with TRBJ1-2; tentative D call: TRBD1 (6 bases). The germline V and J ends were trimmed by 3 bases and 1 base, with 10 bases remaining between them. Germline V lookup: CDR1 SGDLS, CDR2 YYNGEE. CDR3 size: 14 residues. As DNA, the CDR3 is TGTGCCAGCAGCGAGGGACACAATAACTATGGCTACACCTTC. It specifies CASSEGHNNYGYTF.

The rearrangement joins TRBV9 to TRBJ1-6; D is perhaps TRBD1 (5 bases). The CDR3 loop spans 14 amino acids. V was trimmed by 4 bases and J by 10 bases, leaving 15 bases between them. The germline V gene has CDR1 SGDLS and CDR2 YYNGEE. In DNA, the CDR3 is TGTGCCAGCAGCCCCGGGGGGGTTGGGTCACCCCTCCACTTT. Translated, it gives CASSPGGVGSPLHF.